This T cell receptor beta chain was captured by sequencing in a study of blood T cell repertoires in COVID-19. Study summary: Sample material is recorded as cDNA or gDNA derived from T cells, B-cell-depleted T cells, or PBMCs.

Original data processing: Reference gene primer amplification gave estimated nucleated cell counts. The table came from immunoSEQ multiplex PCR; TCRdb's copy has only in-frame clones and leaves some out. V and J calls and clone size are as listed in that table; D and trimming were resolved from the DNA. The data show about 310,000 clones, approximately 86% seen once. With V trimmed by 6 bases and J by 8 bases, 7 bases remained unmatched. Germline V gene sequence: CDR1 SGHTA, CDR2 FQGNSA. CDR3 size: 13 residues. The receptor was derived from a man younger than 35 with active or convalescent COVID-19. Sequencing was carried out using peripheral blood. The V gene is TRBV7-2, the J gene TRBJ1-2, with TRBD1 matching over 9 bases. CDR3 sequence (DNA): TGTGCCAGCAGACCAGGACAGGGGCTCGGCTACACCTTC. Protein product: CASRPGQGLGYTF.